This T cell receptor beta chain emerged from a study of blood T cell repertoires in COVID-19. Trimming shortened V by 3 bases and J by 8 bases, and 11 bases separated the two germline ends. This CDR3 has 12 amino acids. Germline V gene sequence: CDR1 DFQATT, CDR2 SNEGSKA (reference sequence). The protocol was immunoSEQ multiplex PCR, while the TCRdb copy is restricted to in-frame clones and leaves out a portion. The data show a few hundred thousand clones, 75% to 90% seen once. The clonotype originates from a woman aged 25 to 39 with active or convalescent COVID-19. The chain combines TRBV20-1 with TRBJ2-1; D gene ambiguous. Material for sequencing was peripheral blood. This CDR3 is CSASPSVDEQFF. The CDR3 nucleotides are TGCAGTGCTAGTCCTTCCGTCGATGAGCAGTTCTTC.